This T cell receptor (beta chain) was found in a study of control samples from healthy donors and cancer patients. The method was immunoSEQ multiplex PCR; TCRdb's version includes in-frame clones alone and lacks a portion of them. Of around 70,000 clones listed, 83% are singletons. The TCR originated in a man aged 55-75 years in good health. The specimen was blood.

The CDR3: CASSPGLAGVGEQFF. In DNA form, the CDR3 reads TGCGCCAGCAGCCCGGGACTAGCGGGAGTGGGGGAGCAGTTCTTC. The rearrangement uses TRBV4-3 and TRBJ2-1; TRBD2 aligns across 14 bases. Germline CDR1 LGHNA, CDR2 YSLEER. The CDR3 spans 15 residues. V was pared by 4 bases and J by 10 bases, with 6 bases of the junction left unmatched.